The sequence of this TCR beta chain was determined in a study of T cell clones after liver transplantation. The assay was immunoSEQ multiplex PCR, and TCRdb's table has in-frame clones only and misses some. Here the sample spans about 75,000 clones, around 84% being singletons. The CDR3 contains 15 residues. The germline gives CDR1 SEHNR, CDR2 FQNEAQ (reference sequence). Trimming pared 1 base from V and 7 bases from J, leaving 16 bases between. The rearrangement links TRBV7-9 to TRBJ1-2; the D gene is possibly TRBD1 (5 bases). This specimen consisted of CD4+ T cells from blood, obtained around 48 months after liver transplant. This receptor was taken from a human patient who received a liver transplant. Certain T cells may be donor cells from the graft. CDR3 residues: CASSLVGTAGAGYTF. CDR3 DNA: TGTGCCAGCAGCTTAGTAGGGACGGCGGGCGCTGGCTACACCTTC.